The 15 T cell receptor beta chains presented below share a single source sample, sequenced in a study of blood T cell repertoires in COVID-19. Profiling relied on immunoSEQ multiplex PCR, and the TCRdb table lists in-frame clones only, not all of them. The profile shows approximately 260,000 clones, about nine tenths of them singletons. Source material: PBMCs or T cells enriched from blood (not recorded which). Receptors were obtained from a woman aged 25 to 39 with acute COVID-19.

The chain links TRBV2 to TRBJ2-7; tentative D call: TRBD1 (5 bases). The V end was cut by 4 bases, the J end by 4 bases, with 8 bases between. This CDR3 region has 12 residues. The germline V gene encodes CDR1 SNHLY and CDR2 FYNNEI. The CDR3 loop is CASSGQQYEQYF. CDR3 DNA sequence: TGTGCCAGCAGTGGACAGCAGTACGAGCAGTACTTC.

This sequence joins TRBV5-4 and TRBJ2-7; 8 positions agree with TRBD1. The ends lost 4 bases at V and 1 base at J; junction bases unmatched: 7. CDR3 length: 15 residues. Germline V CDR1 and CDR2: SGHNT, YYREEE (reference sequence). This CDR3 is CASSTPTGDSYEQYF. The CDR3 nucleotides are TGTGCCAGCAGCACCCCGACAGGGGATTCCTACGAGCAGTACTTC.

V is TRBV7-9 and J is TRBJ1-2, with D maybe TRBD1 (5 bases). V was pared by 5 bases and J by 4 bases, with 14 bases between. There are 14 residues in the CDR3. Germline lookup yields CDR1 SEHNR and CDR2 FQNEAQ (reference sequence). This CDR3 is CASSATAGPYGYTF. The CDR3 nucleotides are TGTGCCAGCAGCGCGACTGCAGGGCCCTATGGCTACACCTTC.

V is TRBV27 and J is TRBJ1-5, with D perhaps TRBD1 (5 bases). Germline V gene lookup returns CDR1 MNHEY and CDR2 SMNVEV (reference sequence). The germline V and J ends were trimmed by 7 bases and 1 base, with 14 bases remaining between them. CDR3 length: 15 residues. The CDR3 is CASKVAGLSNQPQHF. The CDR3 nucleotides are TGTGCCAGCAAGGTAGCAGGGCTGAGCAATCAGCCCCAGCATTTT.

This chain links TRBV5-1 with TRBJ2-2, with D tentatively TRBD2 (6 bases). CDR1 SGHRS and CDR2 YFSETQ come from the germline V gene. V lost 7 bases and J lost 8, with 18 bases in between. The CDR3 extends over 14 amino acids. CDR3 coding DNA: TGCGCCAGCCGGGGGTCCATTGGTGCAGGGGAGCTGTTTTTT. It encodes CASRGSIGAGELFF.

The chain employs TRBV29-1 and TRBJ2-7; maybe TRBD2 (6 bases). CDR1 is SQVTM and CDR2 is ANQGSEA in the germline V gene. Trimming took 5 bases from V and 2 from J, leaving 13 bases between them. CDR3 length: 13 amino acids. Written as DNA, the CDR3 is TGCAGCGTTATAGCGGACCTCGCCTACGAGCAGTACTTC. Protein: CSVIADLAYEQYF.

The gene calls are TRBV7-6 and TRBJ1-3; 7 bases are a match to TRBD1. With 1 base clipped from V and 4 bases from J, the junction kept 7 bases outside the gene matches. This CDR3 has 16 residues. Germline CDR1 SGHVS, CDR2 FNYEAQ. CDR3 sequence (DNA): TGTGCCAGCAGCTTAGGGACAGGTCCCCGGGGAAACACCATATATTTT. Its protein is CASSLGTGPRGNTIYF. Full variable domain (rest looked up from reference TRBV7-6 and TRBJ1-3): GAGVSQSPRYKVTKRGQDVALRCDPISGHVSLYWYRQALGQGPEFLTYFNYEAQQDKSGLPNDRFSAERPEGSISTLTIQRTEQRDSAMYRCASSLGTGPRGNTIYFGEGSWLTVV.

V is TRBV2 and J is TRBJ2-1; TRBD2 aligns across 9 bases. Germline V gene lookup returns CDR1 SNHLY and CDR2 FYNNEI. CDR3 length: 14 amino acids. V lost 8 bases to trimming and J lost 8 bases; unmatched junction nucleotides: 10. The CDR3 DNA is TGTGCCAGCGAGCGGGGGGCCATATCGGATGAGCAGTTCTTC. As protein: CASERGAISDEQFF.

The chain has TRBV19 and TRBJ1-5; the D gene is possibly TRBD1 (5 bases). Trimming left V 3 bases short and J 5 bases short, with 20 bases between. The CDR3 has 17 residues. Per the germline V gene, CDR1 is LNHDA and CDR2 is SQIVND (reference sequence). CDR3 DNA sequence: TGTGCCAGTAGTATTCGGTTTGACGGACACCACTATCAGCCCCAGCATTTT. Translation gives CASSIRFDGHHYQPQHF.

This sequence joins TRBV6-2 or TRBV6-3 and TRBJ2-3, with 11 bases aligning to TRBD2. The V gene end was trimmed by 6 bases and the J gene end by 1 base; junction bases not matched to a gene: 6. Germline-derived CDR1 and CDR2 are MNHEY and SVGEGT. The CDR3 extends over 16 amino acids. As DNA, the CDR3 is TGTGCCAGCAGCCCAACACTAGCGGGGGGCACAGATACGCAGTATTTT. This encodes CASSPTLAGGTDTQYF.

This chain uses TRBV10-1 with TRBJ2-5; 8 bases are a match to TRBD2. The length of the CDR3 is 13 residues. V lost 11 bases and J lost 7; bases outside the gene matches: 12. Germline-derived CDR1 and CDR2 are WNHNN and SYGVQD (reference sequence). Written as DNA, the CDR3 is TGCGCCTCCCAGGAGGGACTAGGGGGGACCCAGTACTTC. Translation gives CASQEGLGGTQYF.

This chain links TRBV4-1 with TRBJ2-7; 7 positions agree with TRBD1. The V gene's germline CDR1 is MGHRA and CDR2 YSYEKL. Trimming at V came to 0 bases and at J to 3 bases, leaving 5 bases not matched to a gene. This CDR3 region has 15 residues. The CDR3 is CASSQDEGADYEQYF. In nucleotides, the CDR3 is TGCGCCAGCAGCCAAGATGAGGGGGCGGACTACGAGCAGTACTTC.

V gene TRBV12-5 combines with J gene TRBJ1-5; TRBD1 is a possible D gene (5 bases). CDR1 and CDR2 (germline): LGHNT, FRNRAP. This CDR3 region has 13 residues. V lost 6 bases, J lost 4 bases, and 10 bases lay in between. In DNA form, the CDR3 reads TGTGCTAGTGGGGGGACTGGTAATCAGCCCCAGCATTTT. Residues: CASGGTGNQPQHF.

As DNA, the CDR3 is TGTGCCAGCACTCGGTTCTCTGGAAACACCATATATTTT. Its translation: CASTRFSGNTIYF. V gene TRBV2 combines with J gene TRBJ1-3; D unresolved. Germline V gene data show CDR1 as SNHLY and CDR2 as FYNNEI. The CDR3 consists of 13 residues. The V end lost 7 bases, the J end lost 0 bases, and 7 bases lay between the germline ends.

This chain connects TRBV28 to TRBJ2-5; D ambiguous. The V end lost 8 bases, the J end lost 2 bases, and 3 bases lay between the germline ends. Per germline, CDR1 MDHEN and CDR2 SYDVKM. The CDR3 spans 10 residues. The CDR3 reads CASSQETQYF. In DNA, the CDR3 is TGTGCCAGCTCACAAGAGACCCAGTACTTC.